These 16 T cell receptor beta chains were all obtained from the same sample, sequenced in a study of T cells in Graves' hyperthyroidism and ophthalmopathy. Amplification targeted TCR beta CDR3 regions from RNA transcripts. HTBI primers drove first-round RT-PCR of the TCR CDR3. TCRdb passed the multiplex PCR reads through MiXCR, listing each CDR3 protein once. The sample contains some 350,000 distinct CDR3 sequences, approximately 25% of which appear only once. The sequenced sample consisted of blood. The source of these receptors is a man aged 45 to 65 with Graves' hyperthyroidism.

This clonotype was observed a handful of times. This sequence joins TRBV2 and TRBJ2-1, with TRBD2 matching over 11 bases. The V gene's germline CDR1 is SNHLY and CDR2 FYNNEI. V lost 2 bases to trimming and J lost 3 bases; unmatched junction nucleotides: 6. CDR3 length equals 17 residues. CDR3 coding DNA: TGTGCCAGCAGTGAACAACTAGCGGGAGTTTTCTACAATGAGCAGTTCTTC. Translating it yields CASSEQLAGVFYNEQFF.

Ten or more counts support this clonotype. The chain joins TRBV7-3 to TRBJ2-1, with 9 bases aligning to TRBD1. The CDR3 consists of 18 residues. J lost 8 bases, V lost 4 bases, and 18 bases had no gene match. The germline CDR1 and CDR2 sequences are SGHTA and FQGTGA. The CDR3: CASSSRAATGGVWDEQFF. Here the CDR3 DNA reads TGTGCCAGCAGCTCTAGGGCAGCGACAGGGGGGGTCTGGGATGAGCAGTTCTTC.

This chain uses TRBV5-1 with TRBJ2-3; no firm D call. V was cut by 0 bases and J by 6 bases, with 11 bases left in between. The CDR3 sequence is 14 residues long. Germline CDR1 and CDR2: SGHRS and YFSETQ. Here the CDR3 reads CASSLGSIYDTQYF. The CDR3 nucleotides read TGCGCCAGCAGCTTGGGATCAATTTATGATACGCAGTATTTT.

This clonotype came up a few times. The rearrangement joins TRBV29-1 to TRBJ2-7; D is unclear. CDR3 length equals 11 residues. V shed 6 bases and J shed 5 bases, with 11 bases lying between them. Germline V CDR1 and CDR2: SQVTM, ANQGSEA. CDR3 sequence reads: CSVGRFNEQYF. DNA for the CDR3: TGCAGCGTCGGACGGTTCAACGAGCAGTACTTC.

The chain links TRBV12-3 or TRBV12-4 to TRBJ2-1; a weak D match, TRBD2 (11 bases). This CDR3 is built from 23 residues. Trimming took off 7 bases at V and 3 bases at J, with 40 bases between the two ends. CDR3 nucleotides: TGTGCCAGCAATGCCGGGACAGGGGTTCCCACTACTAGCGGGAGACCCCTCTACAATGAGCAGTTCTTC. This sequence encodes CASNAGTGVPTTSGRPLYNEQFF.

This chain connects TRBV6-1 to TRBJ2-5; 10 bases are a match to TRBD2. CDR1 MNHNS and CDR2 SASEGT come from the germline V gene. V was clipped by 5 bases and J by 7 bases; unmatched bases: 13. The CDR3 sequence is 16 residues long. The CDR3 DNA reads TGTGCCAGCAGTCCCCTACTAGCGGGAAGACCGGGGACCCAGTACTTC. The encoded protein is CASSPLLAGRPGTQYF.

This clonotype occurred many times. This chain connects TRBV2 to TRBJ2-7; 7 nucleotides line up with TRBD1. Losses at the gene ends were 7 bases for V and 0 bases for J; bases not matched to a gene: 9. Germline loops: CDR1 SNHLY, CDR2 FYNNEI. The CDR3 sequence is 15 residues long. The CDR3 loop reads CASMRTGSISYEQYF. CDR3 DNA sequence: TGTGCCAGCATGCGGACAGGTAGCATCTCCTACGAGCAGTACTTC.

This clonotype was seen a few times. J is TRBJ1-2 and V is TRBV30; TRBD1 agrees at 11 bases. Germline V gives CDR1 GTSNPN, CDR2 SVGIG (reference sequence). With 1 base clipped from V and 3 bases from J, the junction kept 1 base outside the gene matches. This CDR3 spans 14 amino acids. The chain's CDR3 is CAWSGDRGYYGYTF. The CDR3 nucleotides read TGTGCCTGGAGTGGGGACAGGGGGTACTATGGCTACACCTTC.

This clonotype was found a few times. V and J are TRBV28 and TRBJ1-2; 9 bases are a match to TRBD1. This CDR3 spans 14 amino acids. The ends lost 11 bases at V and 5 bases at J; junction bases unmatched: 12. CDR1 is MDHEN and CDR2 is SYDVKM in the germline V gene. The CDR3 bases are TGTGCCCTAGGGTCCGGGACAGGGACTTATGGCTACACCTTC. Protein sequence: CALGSGTGTYGYTF.

A few counts support this clonotype. The chain uses TRBV7-9 and TRBJ2-7, with 16 positions matching TRBD2. V lost 5 bases to trimming and J lost 6 bases; unmatched junction nucleotides: 16. Germline loops: CDR1 SEHNR, CDR2 FQNEAQ (reference sequence). The CDR3 is 19 amino acids. The CDR3 region is CASSQGTSGRVWFSSEQYF. In DNA form, the CDR3 reads TGTGCCAGCAGCCAAGGGACTAGCGGGAGGGTCTGGTTTAGCTCCGAGCAGTACTTC.

This clonotype was seen a few times. V and J are TRBV20-1 and TRBJ2-1; perhaps D is TRBD1 or TRBD2 (5 bases each). There are 16 residues in the CDR3. Germline V gene data show CDR1 as DFQATT and CDR2 as SNEGSKA (reference sequence). Trimming stripped 1 base from V and 6 bases from J, with 19 bases between. As DNA, the CDR3 is TGCAGTGCTAGAGCTTACCGGGACCCTGGCATCAATGAGCAGTTCTTC. Amino acids: CSARAYRDPGINEQFF.

This sequence joins TRBV29-1 and TRBJ2-2, with 7 bases lining up with TRBD2. With V trimmed by 4 bases and J by 6 bases, 8 bases remained unmatched. The CDR3 totals 14 residues. CDR1 SQVTM and CDR2 ANQGSEA come from the germline V gene. The CDR3 sequence is CSVGLGGNSGELFF. CDR3 in DNA: TGCAGCGTTGGGTTGGGGGGGAATTCCGGGGAGCTGTTTTTT.

The chain combines TRBV28 with TRBJ2-2; 10 bases fit TRBD2. The CDR3 is 16 amino acids. The germline CDR1 and CDR2 sequences are MDHEN and SYDVKM. The J segment lost 0 bases and the V segment lost 6 bases, leaving 4 bases of the junction unmatched. The CDR3 DNA sequence: TGTGCCAGCAGCCCTAGCGGGGGAACGAACACCGGGGAGCTGTTTTTT. Protein: CASSPSGGTNTGELFF.

This clonotype was observed at least ten times. This chain joins TRBV10-3 and TRBJ2-5; 9 nucleotides line up with TRBD1. The CDR3 loop spans 12 amino acids. The trim removed 11 bases at V and 2 bases at J, leaving 3 bases unmatched. The V gene's germline CDR1 is ENHRY and CDR2 SYGVKD. CDR3 nucleotides: TGTGCCGTCGGACAGGGGCAAGAGACCCAGTACTTC. It codes for CAVGQGQETQYF.

In this sample, this clonotype turned up a few times. The rearrangement links TRBV5-1 to TRBJ1-6, with a possible D match to TRBD1 (5 bases). The CDR3 runs to 14 residues. Germline V gene lookup returns CDR1 SGHRS and CDR2 YFSETQ. Trimming removed 4 bases from V and 14 bases from J, with 19 bases in between. As DNA, the CDR3 is TGCGCCAGCAGCACCGGGACCGCGGAAGTGGCCCTCCACTTT. Translating it yields CASSTGTAEVALHF.

The V and J genes are TRBV19 and TRBJ2-6; possibly TRBD2 for D (5 bases). The CDR3 totals 18 residues. Per germline, CDR1 LNHDA and CDR2 SQIVND (reference sequence). V lost 2 bases and J 0 bases, leaving 14 bases between the germline ends. This CDR3 is CASSIKWYRGSGANVLTF. In DNA form, the CDR3 reads TGTGCCAGTAGTATAAAGTGGTATCGGGGCTCTGGGGCCAACGTCCTGACTTTC.